This T cell receptor beta chain was sequenced in a study of shared clonotypes between healthy human individuals. Overall study results and limits: An effect of sequencing depth on clonotype sharing among donors was expected.

The sorted-subset replicate PCRs were given 150 to 200 ng DNA, which is around 29,000 T cell genomes. Data came from immunoSEQ multiplex PCR; TCRdb stores just in-frame clones and leaves some out. This sample has 560,000 or so clones, with roughly 96% found just once. Only one count was recorded for this clone. Its antigen is unidentified. Cells designated naive CD8 were CD45RO-negative and were positively selected for CCR7, with terminally differentiated effector memory CD45RA+ cells excluded. Free of recent acute infections or vaccinations, the donors were healthy HIV-negative adults. The V segment lost 2 bases and the J segment 3 bases; nucleotides outside the gene matches: 8. Germline V gene lookup returns CDR1 MDHEN and CDR2 SYDVKM. The CDR3 consists of 17 residues.

The chain is built from TRBV28 and TRBJ2-5; 11 bases are shared with TRBD2. Sequenced sample: naive CD8+ T cells sorted from blood. The sequence came from a woman aged 25 to 39 in good health. The CDR3, as DNA: TGTGCCAGCAGTTTACCCCTAGCGGGAGGTGCGGAAGAGACCCAGTACTTC. This gives the protein CASSLPLAGGAEETQYF.